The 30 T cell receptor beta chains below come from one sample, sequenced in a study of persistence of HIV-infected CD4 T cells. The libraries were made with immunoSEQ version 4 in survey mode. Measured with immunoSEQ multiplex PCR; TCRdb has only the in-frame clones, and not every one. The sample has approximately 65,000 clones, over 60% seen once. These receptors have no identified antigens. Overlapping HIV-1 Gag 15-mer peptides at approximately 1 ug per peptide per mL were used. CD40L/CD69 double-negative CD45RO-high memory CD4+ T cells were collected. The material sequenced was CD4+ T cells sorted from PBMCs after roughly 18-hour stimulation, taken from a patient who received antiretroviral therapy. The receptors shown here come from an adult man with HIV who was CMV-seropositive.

The CDR3 loop reads CASRAPGDYGYTF. CDR3 coding DNA: TGTGCCAGCAGGGCCCCGGGGGACTATGGCTACACCTTC. The chain carries TRBV28 and TRBJ1-2, with a tentative D call TRBD1 (5 bases). Germline V gene data show CDR1 as MDHEN and CDR2 as SYDVKM. This CDR3 comprises 13 residues. Trimming stripped 6 bases from V and 3 bases from J, with 11 bases between.

As DNA, the CDR3 is TGTGCCAGCAGTTCACACAGTCTCCGAACCTACGAGCAGTACTTC. This sequence encodes CASSSHSLRTYEQYF. The rearrangement links TRBV6-5 to TRBJ2-7; D call uncertain. Germline CDR1 is MNHEY and CDR2 is SVGAGI. This CDR3 is 15 amino acids long. The V gene lost 4 bases and the J gene lost 2 bases, with 15 bases spanning the gap.

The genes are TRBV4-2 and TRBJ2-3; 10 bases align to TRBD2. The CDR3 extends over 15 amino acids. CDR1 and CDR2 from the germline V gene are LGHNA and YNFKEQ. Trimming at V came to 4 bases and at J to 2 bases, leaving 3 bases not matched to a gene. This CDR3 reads CASSPGLAVTDTQYF. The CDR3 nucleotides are TGTGCCAGCAGCCCTGGACTAGCGGTCACAGATACGCAGTATTTT.

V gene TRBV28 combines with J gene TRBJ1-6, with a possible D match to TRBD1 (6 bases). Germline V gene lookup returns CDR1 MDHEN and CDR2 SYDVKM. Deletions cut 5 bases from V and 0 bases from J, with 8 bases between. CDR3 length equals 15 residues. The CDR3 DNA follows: TGTGCCAGCAGTGAAGGGGGCTCCTATAATTCACCCCTCCACTTT. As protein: CASSEGGSYNSPLHF.

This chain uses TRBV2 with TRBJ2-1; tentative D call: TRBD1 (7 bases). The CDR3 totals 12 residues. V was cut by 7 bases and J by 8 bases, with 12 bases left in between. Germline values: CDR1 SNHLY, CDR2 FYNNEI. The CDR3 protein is CASTQGGYEQFF. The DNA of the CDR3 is TGTGCCAGCACCCAGGGGGGATATGAGCAGTTCTTC.

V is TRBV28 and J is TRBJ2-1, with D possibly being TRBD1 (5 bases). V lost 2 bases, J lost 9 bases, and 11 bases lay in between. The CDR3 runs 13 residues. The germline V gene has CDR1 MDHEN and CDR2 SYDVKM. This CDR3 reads CASSLRSGAEQFF. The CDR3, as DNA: TGTGCCAGCAGTTTACGTAGTGGGGCTGAGCAGTTCTTC.

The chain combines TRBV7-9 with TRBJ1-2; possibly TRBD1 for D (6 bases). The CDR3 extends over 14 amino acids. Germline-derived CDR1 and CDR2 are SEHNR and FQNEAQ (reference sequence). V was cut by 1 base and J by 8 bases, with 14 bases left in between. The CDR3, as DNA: TGTGCCAGCAGCTTAGACTCGGGGGCGAAGGGCTACACCTTC. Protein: CASSLDSGAKGYTF. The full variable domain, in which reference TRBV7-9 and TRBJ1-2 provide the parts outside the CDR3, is DTGVSQNPRHKITKRGQNVTFRCDPISEHNRLYWYRQTLGQGPEFLTYFQNEAQLEKSRLLSDRFSAERPKGSFSTLEIQRTEQGDSAMYLCASSLDSGAKGYTFGSGTRLTVV.

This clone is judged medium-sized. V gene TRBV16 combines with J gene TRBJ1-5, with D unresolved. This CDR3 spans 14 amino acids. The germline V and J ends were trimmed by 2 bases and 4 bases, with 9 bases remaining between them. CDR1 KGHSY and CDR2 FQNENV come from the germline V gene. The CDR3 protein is CASSQASRNQPQHF. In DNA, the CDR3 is TGTGCCAGCAGCCAAGCCAGCCGAAATCAGCCCCAGCATTTT. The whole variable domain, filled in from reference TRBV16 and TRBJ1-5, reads GEEVAQTPKHLVRGEGQKAKLYCAPIKGHSYVFWYQQVLKNEFKFLISFQNENVFDETGMPKERFSAKCLPNSPCSLEIQATKLEDSAVYFCASSQASRNQPQHFGDGTRLSIL.

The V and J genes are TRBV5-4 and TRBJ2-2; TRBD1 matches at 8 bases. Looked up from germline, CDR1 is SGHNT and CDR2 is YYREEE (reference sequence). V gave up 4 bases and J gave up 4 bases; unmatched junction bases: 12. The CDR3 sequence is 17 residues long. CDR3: CASSPPGAGGITGELFF. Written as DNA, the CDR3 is TGTGCCAGCAGCCCCCCCGGGGCAGGGGGCATCACCGGGGAGCTGTTTTTT.

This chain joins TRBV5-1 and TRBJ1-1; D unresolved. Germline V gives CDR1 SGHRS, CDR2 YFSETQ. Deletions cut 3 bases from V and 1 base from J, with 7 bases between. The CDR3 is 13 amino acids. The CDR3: CASSSLGNTEAFF. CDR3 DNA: TGCGCCAGCAGCTCCCTGGGGAACACTGAAGCTTTCTTT.

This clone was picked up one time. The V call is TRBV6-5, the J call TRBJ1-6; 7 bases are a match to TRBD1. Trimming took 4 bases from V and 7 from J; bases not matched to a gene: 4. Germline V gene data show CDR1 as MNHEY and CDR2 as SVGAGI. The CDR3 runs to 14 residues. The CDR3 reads CASSLGQFNSPLHF. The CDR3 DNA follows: TGTGCCAGCAGTTTGGGACAGTTCAATTCACCCCTCCACTTT.

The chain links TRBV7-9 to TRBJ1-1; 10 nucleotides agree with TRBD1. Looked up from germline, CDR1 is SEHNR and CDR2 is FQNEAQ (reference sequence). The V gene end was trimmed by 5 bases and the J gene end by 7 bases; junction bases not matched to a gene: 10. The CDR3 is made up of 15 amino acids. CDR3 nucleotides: TGTGCCAGCAGCATATCCGGGACAGGGGCTAATGAAGCTTTCTTT. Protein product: CASSISGTGANEAFF.

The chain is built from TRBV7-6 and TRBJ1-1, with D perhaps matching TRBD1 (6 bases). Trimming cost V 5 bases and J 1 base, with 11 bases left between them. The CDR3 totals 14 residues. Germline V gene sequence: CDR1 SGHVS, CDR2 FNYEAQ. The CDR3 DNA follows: TGTGCCAGCAGCCCCAGGACAGCGAACACTGAAGCTTTCTTT. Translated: CASSPRTANTEAFF.

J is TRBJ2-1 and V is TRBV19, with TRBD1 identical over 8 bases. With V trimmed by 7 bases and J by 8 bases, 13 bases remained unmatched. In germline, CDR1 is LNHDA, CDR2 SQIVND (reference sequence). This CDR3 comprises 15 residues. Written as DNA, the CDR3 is TGTGCCAGTAACCCCGACAGGGGCTTAGAGTATGAGCAGTTCTTC. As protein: CASNPDRGLEYEQFF.

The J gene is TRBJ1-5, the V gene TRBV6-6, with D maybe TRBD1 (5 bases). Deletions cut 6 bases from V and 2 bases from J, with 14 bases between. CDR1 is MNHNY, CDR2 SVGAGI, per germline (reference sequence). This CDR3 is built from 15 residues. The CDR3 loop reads CASRGTEGRNQPQHF. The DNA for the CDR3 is TGTGCCAGCAGAGGGACCGAGGGGCGCAATCAGCCCCAGCATTTT.

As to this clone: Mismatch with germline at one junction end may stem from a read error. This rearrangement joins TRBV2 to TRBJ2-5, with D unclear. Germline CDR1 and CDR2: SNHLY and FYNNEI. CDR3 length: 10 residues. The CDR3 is CASGPYNDHF. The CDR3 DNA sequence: TGTGCCAGCGGACCGTACAATGACCACTTC.

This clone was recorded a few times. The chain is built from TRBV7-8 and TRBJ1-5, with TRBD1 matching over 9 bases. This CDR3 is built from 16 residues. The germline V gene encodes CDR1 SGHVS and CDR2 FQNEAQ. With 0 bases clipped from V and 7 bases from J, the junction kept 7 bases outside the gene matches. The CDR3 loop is CASSLALTGGRQPQHF. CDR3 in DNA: TGTGCCAGCAGCTTAGCCTTAACAGGGGGCCGGCAGCCCCAGCATTTT.

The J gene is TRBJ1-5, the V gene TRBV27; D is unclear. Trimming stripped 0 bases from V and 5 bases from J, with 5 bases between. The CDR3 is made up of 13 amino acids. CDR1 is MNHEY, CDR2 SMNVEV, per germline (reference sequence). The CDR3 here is CASSLSLDQPQHF. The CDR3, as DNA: TGTGCCAGCAGTTTATCTCTGGATCAGCCCCAGCATTTT.

The CDR3 is CASSSDRGPGELFF. The CDR3 bases are TGTGCCAGTAGTTCAGACAGGGGACCCGGGGAGCTGTTTTTT. The chain links TRBV19 to TRBJ2-2, with 8 nucleotides matching TRBD1. After removal of 5 bases from V and 6 bases from J, the junction contained 5 bases not matched to a gene. CDR3 size: 14 residues. Germline V gene lookup returns CDR1 LNHDA and CDR2 SQIVND (reference sequence).

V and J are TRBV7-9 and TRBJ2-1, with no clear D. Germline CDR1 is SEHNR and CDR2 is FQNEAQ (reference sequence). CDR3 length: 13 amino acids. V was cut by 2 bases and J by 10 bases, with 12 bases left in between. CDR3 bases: TGTGCCAGCAGCTTAAGAGAGGTTGGGGAGCAGTTCTTC. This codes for CASSLREVGEQFF.

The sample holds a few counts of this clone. The CDR3 spells CASSEQTPDTGELFF. CDR3 in DNA: TGTGCCAGCTCAGAACAGACCCCTGACACCGGGGAGCTGTTTTTT. This chain connects TRBV18 to TRBJ2-2, with unresolved D. The CDR3 totals 15 residues. Trimming removed 5 bases from V and 3 bases from J, with 13 bases in between. The germline V gene has CDR1 KGHSH and CDR2 LQKENI. Full variable domain (missing parts from reference TRBV18 and TRBJ2-2): NAGVMQNPRHLVRRRGQEARLRCSPMKGHSHVYWYRQLPEEGLKFMVYLQKENIIDESGMPKERFSAEFPKEGPSILRIQQVVRGDSAAYFCASSEQTPDTGELFFGEGSRLTVL.

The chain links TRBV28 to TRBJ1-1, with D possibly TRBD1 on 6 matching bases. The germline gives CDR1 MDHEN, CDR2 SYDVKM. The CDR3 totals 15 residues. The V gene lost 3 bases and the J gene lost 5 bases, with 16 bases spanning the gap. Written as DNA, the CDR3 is TGTGCCAGCAGTTTTCCCTTAGGGAGGGGGACTGAAGCTTTCTTT. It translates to CASSFPLGRGTEAFF.

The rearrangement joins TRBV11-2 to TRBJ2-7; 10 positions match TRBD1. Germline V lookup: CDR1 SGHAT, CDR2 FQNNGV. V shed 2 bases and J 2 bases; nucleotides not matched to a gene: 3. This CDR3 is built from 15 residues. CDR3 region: CASSLLTGGTYEQYF. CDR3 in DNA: TGTGCCAGCAGCTTACTGACAGGGGGCACCTACGAGCAGTACTTC. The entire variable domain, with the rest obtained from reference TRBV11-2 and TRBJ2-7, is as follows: EAGVAQSPRYKIIEKRQSVAFWCNPISGHATLYWYQQILGQGPKLLIQFQNNGVVDDSQLPKDRFSAERLKGVDSTLKIQPAKLEDSAVYLCASSLLTGGTYEQYFGPGTRLTVT.

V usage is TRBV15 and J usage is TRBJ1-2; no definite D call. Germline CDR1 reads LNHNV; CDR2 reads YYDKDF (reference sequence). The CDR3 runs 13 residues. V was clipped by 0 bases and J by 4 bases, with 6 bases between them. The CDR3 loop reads CATSRDRSYGYTF. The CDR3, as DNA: TGTGCCACCAGCAGAGATCGGAGCTATGGCTACACCTTC.

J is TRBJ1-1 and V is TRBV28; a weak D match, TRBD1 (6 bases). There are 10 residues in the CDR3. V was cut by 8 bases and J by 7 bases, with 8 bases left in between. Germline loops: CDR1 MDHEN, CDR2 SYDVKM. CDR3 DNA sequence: TGTGCCAGCGTAGGGGGTGAAGCTTTCTTT. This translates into CASVGGEAFF.

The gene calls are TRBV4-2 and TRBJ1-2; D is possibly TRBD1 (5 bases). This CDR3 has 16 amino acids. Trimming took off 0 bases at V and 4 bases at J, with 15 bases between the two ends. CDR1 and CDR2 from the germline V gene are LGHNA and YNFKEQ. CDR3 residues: CASSQDEGDGIYGYTF. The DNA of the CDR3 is TGTGCCAGCAGCCAAGATGAAGGGGACGGAATCTATGGCTACACCTTC.

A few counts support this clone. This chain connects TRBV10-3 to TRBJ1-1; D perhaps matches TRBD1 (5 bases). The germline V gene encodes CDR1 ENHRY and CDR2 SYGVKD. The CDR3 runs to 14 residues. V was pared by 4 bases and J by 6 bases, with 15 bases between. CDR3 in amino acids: CAISAGEGAAEAFF. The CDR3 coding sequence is TGTGCCATCAGTGCGGGGGAAGGGGCCGCTGAAGCTTTCTTT.

The CDR3 DNA follows: TGTGCCAGCAGCTTGCGCGTTAGCCGCGGCACAGATACGCAGTATTTT. It translates to CASSLRVSRGTDTQYF. The chain couples TRBV5-4 to TRBJ2-3, with D unclear. The germline gives CDR1 SGHNT, CDR2 YYREEE (reference sequence). This CDR3 region has 16 residues. V was trimmed by 1 base and J by 1 base, leaving 13 bases between them.

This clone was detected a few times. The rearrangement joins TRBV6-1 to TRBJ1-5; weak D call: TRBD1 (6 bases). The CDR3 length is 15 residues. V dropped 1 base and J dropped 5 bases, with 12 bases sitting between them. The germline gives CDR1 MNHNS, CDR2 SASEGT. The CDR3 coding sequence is TGTGCCAGCAGTGAAGGGGCAGGGGCCCATCAGCCCCAGCATTTT. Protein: CASSEGAGAHQPQHF.

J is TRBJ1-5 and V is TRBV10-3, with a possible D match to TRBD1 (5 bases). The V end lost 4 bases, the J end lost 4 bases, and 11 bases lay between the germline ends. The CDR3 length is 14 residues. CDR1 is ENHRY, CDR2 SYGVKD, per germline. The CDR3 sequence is CAISVQGGNQPQHF. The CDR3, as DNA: TGTGCCATCAGTGTTCAGGGAGGAAATCAGCCCCAGCATTTT.